The 23 T cell receptor beta chains below were found in one sample sequenced in a study of neoadjuvant anti-PD-1 for oral cavity cancer. Here immunoSEQ multiplex PCR was the method, and the copy in TCRdb shows in-frame clones only, minus some. This repertoire shows 37,000 or so clones, about 36% found once; its top ten account for 16%. Time point: after neoadjuvant nivolumab, at surgical resection. Sample: tumor tissue, taken after nivolumab (anti-PD-1) treatment. The source of these receptors is a person between 40 and 85 years old with oral cavity squamous cell carcinoma.

This clone was detected only a few times. The V and J genes are TRBV7-3 and TRBJ2-1; D may be TRBD1 or TRBD2 (6 bases each). The germline CDR1 and CDR2 sequences are SGHTA and FQGTGA. V was trimmed by 2 bases and J by 5 bases, leaving 13 bases between them. The CDR3 is 15 amino acids. The chain's CDR3 is CASSLGGNRDNEQFF. The CDR3 nucleotides are TGTGCCAGCAGCTTAGGGGGGAACAGGGACAATGAGCAGTTCTTC.

In its sample, this clone was seen a few times. The chain has TRBV6-5 and TRBJ2-7; the D is unclear. The CDR3 contains 13 residues. V was clipped by 0 bases and J by 3 bases, with 6 bases between them. Germline-derived CDR1 and CDR2 are MNHEY and SVGAGI. CDR3 in DNA: TGTGCCAGCAGTTACTCGAGTAGCTACGAGCAGTACTTC. It specifies CASSYSSSYEQYF.

In DNA form, the CDR3 reads TGCGCCAGCAGCCTTACACCGGGGGCAACTAATGAAAAACTGTTTTTT. Translating it yields CASSLTPGATNEKLFF. The V and J genes are TRBV4-1 and TRBJ1-4, with D perhaps TRBD1 (5 bases). Germline V lookup: CDR1 MGHRA, CDR2 YSYEKL. This CDR3 is 16 amino acids long. V was pared by 4 bases and J by 0 bases, with 12 bases between.

This clone was picked up one time. CDR3 sequence reads: CASSVGGGGRTEAFF. The DNA for the CDR3 is TGTGCCAGCAGCGTAGGTGGGGGGGGTAGGACTGAAGCTTTCTTT. The rearrangement links TRBV9 to TRBJ1-1; tentatively, D is TRBD1 (5 bases). The CDR3 has 15 amino acids. Trimming pared 0 bases from V and 5 bases from J, leaving 14 bases between. Germline CDR1 SGDLS, CDR2 YYNGEE.

The chain is built from TRBV18 and TRBJ1-2; D is perhaps TRBD1 (5 bases). This CDR3 region has 14 residues. CDR1 and CDR2 (germline): KGHSH, LQKENI. V gave up 2 bases and J gave up 8 bases, with 15 bases separating them. This chain's CDR3 is CASSPNTGPMGYTF. The CDR3 nucleotides are TGTGCCAGCTCACCAAATACAGGCCCTATGGGCTACACCTTC.

V is TRBV15 and J is TRBJ2-1; D gene unclear. The CDR3 covers 13 residues. Between the trimmed V and J ends, which lost 2 bases and 8 bases, there was a span of 10 bases. Per germline, CDR1 LNHNV and CDR2 YYDKDF (reference sequence). Written as DNA, the CDR3 is TGTGCCACCAGCAGAACAAACCGGGATGAGCAGTTCTTC. Translating gives CATSRTNRDEQFF.

This clone was seen more than once but under ten times. Written as DNA, the CDR3 is TGCGCCAGCAGCTTGGGCGAGCGGGGGGCCACAACTAGCACAGATACGCAGTATTTT. Amino acid sequence: CASSLGERGATTSTDTQYF. This chain uses TRBV5-1 with TRBJ2-3; 9 bases fit TRBD2. Trimming cost V 0 bases and J 0 bases; bases outside gene matches: 11. The germline gives CDR1 SGHRS, CDR2 YFSETQ. The length of the CDR3 is 19 residues.

About this clone: Just one base apart from a much larger clone, this may be a read error. This sequence joins TRBV11-1 and TRBJ2-3; D is unresolved. CDR1 and CDR2 from the germline V gene are SGHAT and FQDESV (reference sequence). Deletions cut 1 base from V and 5 bases from J, with 7 bases between. The length of the CDR3 is 13 residues. The chain's CDR3 is CASSLGGVDTQYF. The DNA of the CDR3 is TGTGCCAGCAGCTTAGGGGGTGTAGATACGCAGTATTTT.

The chain links TRBV7-9 to TRBJ2-4; D is unclear. The CDR3 extends over 16 amino acids. The V gene lost 1 base and the J gene lost 6 bases, with 16 bases spanning the gap. The germline V gene has CDR1 SEHNR and CDR2 FQNEAQ (reference sequence). DNA of the CDR3: TGTGCCAGCAGCTTAGATATGGGGTGGGCTGGAAACATTCAGTACTTC. It encodes CASSLDMGWAGNIQYF. The full variable domain, completed using reference TRBV7-9 and TRBJ2-4, is DTGVSQNPRHKITKRGQNVTFRCDPISEHNRLYWYRQTLGQGPEFLTYFQNEAQLEKSRLLSDRFSAERPKGSFSTLEIQRTEQGDSAMYLCASSLDMGWAGNIQYFGAGTRLSVL.

The CDR3 coding sequence is TGTGCCAGCACCTTTGGGGAGGGAGAGACCCAGTACTTC. Translated, it gives CASTFGEGETQYF. The J gene is TRBJ2-5, the V gene TRBV7-6, with 7 bases fitting TRBD2. The V gene's germline CDR1 is SGHVS and CDR2 FNYEAQ. Trimming cost V 7 bases and J 4 bases; bases outside gene matches: 6. This CDR3 region has 13 residues.

In this sample, this clone turned up many times. The gene calls are TRBV18 and TRBJ1-4; D perhaps matches TRBD1 (6 bases). The CDR3 runs 19 residues. The V end was cut by 3 bases, the J end by 8 bases, with 28 bases between. The germline gives CDR1 KGHSH, CDR2 LQKENI. In DNA form, the CDR3 reads TGTGCCAGCTCACCGCAGTCCGGGACATGGGATGCGAGTTTGGAAAAACTGTTTTTT. It encodes CASSPQSGTWDASLEKLFF.

The chain recombines TRBV18 with TRBJ2-7; 11 bases are a match to TRBD2. V trimming: 3 bases; J trimming: 2 bases; junction bases outside the gene matches: 6. This CDR3 spans 16 amino acids. Germline V lookup: CDR1 KGHSH, CDR2 LQKENI. Here the CDR3 reads CASSPRRLAGTYEQYF. The DNA of the CDR3 is TGTGCCAGCTCACCCCGCCGACTAGCGGGGACCTACGAGCAGTACTTC.

This sequence joins TRBV9 and TRBJ2-7; no definite D call. V gave up 1 base and J gave up 6 bases, with 11 bases separating them. Germline loops: CDR1 SGDLS, CDR2 YYNGEE. This CDR3 is 13 amino acids long. The CDR3 nucleotides read TGTGCCAGCAGCGTACTATTACAGAGCGAGCAGTACTTC. Translating gives CASSVLLQSEQYF. Full variable domain (missing parts from reference TRBV9 and TRBJ2-7): DSGVTQTPKHLITATGQRVTLRCSPRSGDLSVYWYQQSLDQGLQFLIQYYNGEERAKGNILERFSAQQFPDLHSELNLSSLELGDSALYFCASSVLLQSEQYFGPGTRLTVT.

The V gene is TRBV5-1, the J gene TRBJ1-2; the D gene is possibly TRBD1 (5 bases). Germline CDR1 SGHRS, CDR2 YFSETQ. The CDR3 is made up of 13 amino acids. V was pared by 4 bases and J by 5 bases, with 12 bases between. The CDR3 here is CASSLGTAYGYTF. The DNA of the CDR3 is TGCGCCAGCAGCCTGGGGACGGCTTATGGCTACACCTTC.

The chain couples TRBV5-1 to TRBJ2-5; TRBD1 aligns across 9 bases. CDR3 length: 17 residues. Germline assignment: CDR1 SGHRS and CDR2 YFSETQ. Unmatched junction bases numbered 16, after V lost 5 bases and J lost 5 bases. The CDR3 sequence is CASRLNLLQGAVETQYF. CDR3 sequence (DNA): TGCGCCAGCAGATTGAACCTATTACAGGGGGCGGTGGAGACCCAGTACTTC.

By proportion, this clone is medium-sized. This chain connects TRBV27 to TRBJ1-2; D gene ambiguous. CDR1 MNHEY and CDR2 SMNVEV come from the germline V gene (reference sequence). V was pared by 1 base and J by 2 bases, with 11 bases between. The CDR3 loop spans 15 amino acids. The DNA of the CDR3 is TGTGCCAGCAGTTTATTTACAGCGGCGAACTATGGCTACACCTTC. This codes for CASSLFTAANYGYTF.

The chain carries TRBV7-9 and TRBJ2-2, with 10 bases lining up with TRBD1. Germline-derived CDR1 and CDR2 are SEHNR and FQNEAQ (reference sequence). The CDR3 is made up of 15 amino acids. Trimming at V came to 5 bases and at J to 4 bases, leaving 4 bases not matched to a gene. The CDR3 loop is CASSQGQGSTGELFF. As DNA, the CDR3 is TGTGCCAGCAGCCAGGGACAGGGGAGCACCGGGGAGCTGTTTTTT.

The chain combines TRBV18 with TRBJ1-1, with D possibly TRBD1 on 6 matching bases. Trimming left V 5 bases short and J 5 bases short, with 21 bases between. The CDR3 sequence is 16 residues long. Germline assignment: CDR1 KGHSH and CDR2 LQKENI. CDR3 sequence reads: CASSTDRLRGETEAFF. CDR3 DNA: TGTGCCAGCTCAACTGACAGGCTCCGGGGTGAGACTGAAGCTTTCTTT.

The chain is built from TRBV6-1 and TRBJ2-5, with D uncertain. V gave up 0 bases and J gave up 5 bases, with 4 bases separating them. The CDR3 sequence is 12 residues long. Germline CDR1 and CDR2: MNHNS and SASEGT. CDR3 residues: CASSEALETQYF. Written as DNA, the CDR3 is TGTGCCAGCAGTGAAGCGCTGGAGACCCAGTACTTC.

A few counts support this clone. The V call is TRBV5-1, the J call TRBJ1-6; D is undetermined. V lost 0 bases to trimming and J lost 7 bases, with 11 bases between them. The germline V gene has CDR1 SGHRS and CDR2 YFSETQ. The CDR3 loop spans 15 amino acids. The CDR3 reads CASSLDLGANSPLHF. DNA for the CDR3: TGCGCCAGCAGCTTGGACCTGGGTGCCAATTCACCCCTCCACTTT.

This clone showed up many times. J is TRBJ1-1 and V is TRBV15; D uncertain. Trimming stripped 0 bases from V and 6 bases from J, with 17 bases between. Germline V gene data show CDR1 as LNHNV and CDR2 as YYDKDF (reference sequence). The length of the CDR3 is 16 residues. In DNA, the CDR3 is TGTGCCACCAGCAGAGATCTCGGGCCCCTCGGGTCTGAAGCTTTCTTT. Protein sequence: CATSRDLGPLGSEAFF.

The J gene is TRBJ2-3, the V gene TRBV5-4, with D perhaps matching TRBD2 (6 bases). CDR1 and CDR2 from the germline V gene are SGHNT and YYREEE (reference sequence). The CDR3 is 15 residues long. V dropped 3 bases and J dropped 4 bases, with 15 bases sitting between them. CDR3 sequence (DNA): TGTGCCAGCAGCTGGGACTTGCAAGGGGCAGATACGCAGTATTTT. As protein: CASSWDLQGADTQYF.

This clone has just a few counts. The chain recombines TRBV6-4 with TRBJ1-5; D gene uncertain. Germline V gene lookup returns CDR1 MRHNA and CDR2 SNTAGT. CDR3 length: 11 amino acids. Trimming shortened V by 6 bases and J by 7 bases, and 7 bases separated the two germline ends. The CDR3 protein is CASRRLQPQHF. CDR3 bases: TGTGCCAGCAGGAGGTTACAGCCCCAGCATTTT.